A selection of T cell receptor beta chains follows, all from one sample in a study of T cell responses to AZD1222 COVID-19 vaccine. The repertoire was sequenced with immunoSEQ multiplex PCR; TCRdb's copy has only in-frame clones and lacks some. This sample has about 160,000 clones, with about 92% found just once. The sequencing here drew on peripheral blood, taken on day 0 of AZD1222 vaccination. These receptor sequences come from an adult in good health. Each CDR3 is given without its conserved first and last residue.

v_call,j_call,cdr3_length,cdr3_aa
TRBV30,TRBJ2-5,10,AWGRYQETQY
TRBV7-6,TRBJ1-1,12,ATKREQMNTEAF
TRBV11-2,TRBJ2-2,14,ASRATGGLGTGELF
TRBV5-1,TRBJ1-1,12,ASRVGPRYPEAF
TRBV10-3,TRBJ1-2,12,AIRTDRANYGYT
TRBV5-1,TRBJ1-2,12,ASSLTGANYGYT
TRBV6-5,TRBJ2-1,12,ASTPITGLNEQF
TRBV7-9,TRBJ2-3,14,ASSFATTQTTDTQY
TRBV29-1,TRBJ1-1,10,SVEEGGREAF
TRBV7-7,TRBJ2-3,12,ASSPVAAADTQY
TRBV9,TRBJ1-2,20,ASSESTSYRKTVHLSNYGYT
TRBV2,TRBJ1-5,11,ASNNRDNQPQH
TRBV13,TRBJ1-2,14,ASSLSEPQGAWGYT
TRBV30,TRBJ2-7,14,AWRMAGDRRSYEQY
TRBV4-2,TRBJ1-4,13,ASSPRRDSIEKLF
TRBV9,TRBJ2-5,12,ASSLRDRKETQY
TRBV4-2,TRBJ1-2,14,ASSQFPDNGLDGYT
TRBV4-1,TRBJ1-1,14,ASSLQEGARITEAF
TRBV4-1,TRBJ2-3,13,ASSQTPVGTDTQY
TRBV5-6,TRBJ1-2,9,ASSLGYGYT
TRBV9,TRBJ1-2,12,ASSPSGNNYGYT
TRBV4-2,TRBJ2-5,12,ASSARGEQETQY
TRBV4-2,TRBJ1-1,11,ASSPSHPFEAF
TRBV28,TRBJ1-2,11,ASVGGARSGYT
TRBV5-1,TRBJ1-1,11,ASSLEVNTEAF
TRBV10-3,TRBJ2-2,14,AISESGGTNTGELF
TRBV18,TRBJ1-2,14,ASSPPGRQPLGGYT
TRBV18,TRBJ2-1,13,ASSPPGGAFNEQF
TRBV19,TRBJ2-3,12,ASSIRGSTDTQY
TRBV13,TRBJ2-5,14,ASSPYLRGGAETQY
TRBV7-9,TRBJ1-2,11,ASSPDRLNGYT
TRBV21-1,TRBJ1-4,12,ARLGGATNEKLF
TRBV18,TRBJ1-4,12,ASSPVVADEKLF
TRBV2,TRBJ2-7,13,ASSEARAGAYEQY
TRBV20-1,TRBJ1-5,13,SASEGDFSNQPQH
TRBV2,TRBJ1-5,12,ASRLYEGNQPQH
TRBV6-5,TRBJ2-7,12,ASTRDRATYEQY
TRBV10-3,TRBJ1-5,11,AISPEGNQPQH
TRBV2,TRBJ2-5,13,ASSENLAGEETQY
TRBV15,TRBJ2-7,12,ATSQTGQLYEQY
TRBV28,TRBJ1-2,15,ASSSSGTAVVYYGYT
TRBV6-8,TRBJ2-7,16,ASSSTLGLAGTDYEQY
TRBV2,TRBJ1-2,13,ASSGLGQGFYGYT
TRBV30,TRBJ1-2,12,AWTSGGPNYGYT
TRBV6-1,TRBJ1-1,11,ASSERGDTEAF
TRBV29-1,TRBJ1-4,9,SVVINEKLF
TRBV6-2/TRBV6-3,TRBJ2-6,16,ASSHVGQHTSGANVLT
TRBV19,TRBJ2-5,13,ASSMPIGGSETQY
TRBV5-4,TRBJ2-3,14,ASSQRTAGISGTQY
TRBV7-2,TRBJ1-2,10,ASSLDSYGYT
TRBV4-3,TRBJ2-7,14,ASSQDSTGSSYEQY
TRBV6-1,TRBJ2-1,11,ASSERVGYEQF
TRBV7-9,TRBJ1-1,13,ASSHRDRENTEAF
TRBV3-1/TRBV3-2,TRBJ1-1,10,ASSQARGDAF
TRBV18,TRBJ2-7,12,ASSQGGSSYEQY
TRBV6-5,TRBJ1-5,11,ASSLWGDQPQH
TRBV5-6,TRBJ2-7,14,ASSLGSGSAFYEQY